The 30 T cell receptor beta chains reported below all come from one sample, sequenced in a study of shared clonotypes between healthy human individuals. TCRdb keeps only in-frame clones here, not all; method: immunoSEQ multiplex PCR. The sample has 2.3 million or so clones, 85% to 95% seen once; the top ten hold about 0.37%. The sample taken for sequencing was naive CD4+ T cells from PBMCs. Stated subset: CD45RA+ positively selected. Receptors originate from a man aged 18 to 35 in good health. Some clones in this sample may be carry-over from other donors' samples.

The chain combines TRBV18 with TRBJ2-5; D ambiguous. V lost 4 bases and J lost 5, with 11 bases in between. The V gene's germline CDR1 is KGHSH and CDR2 LQKENI. The CDR3 has 13 residues. CDR3 amino acids: CASSQGSSETQYF. The CDR3 region has the DNA TGTGCCAGCTCACAGGGCTCCTCTGAGACCCAGTACTTC.

This clone was seen only once. The chain is built from TRBV27 and TRBJ2-1; TRBD2 agrees at 13 bases. CDR1 is MNHEY and CDR2 is SMNVEV in the germline V gene (reference sequence). Unmatched junction bases numbered 4, after V lost 5 bases and J lost 3 bases. The CDR3 totals 16 residues. The CDR3 coding sequence is TGTGCCAGCAGTCGGACTAGCGGGAGCAACTACAATGAGCAGTTCTTC. This encodes CASSRTSGSNYNEQFF.

This clone was seen just once. The chain couples TRBV11-2 to TRBJ2-1; TRBD2 aligns across 13 bases. The length of the CDR3 is 17 residues. Losses at the gene ends were 3 bases for V and 3 bases for J; bases not matched to a gene: 5. Looked up from germline, CDR1 is SGHAT and CDR2 is FQNNGV. CDR3 nucleotide sequence: TGTGCCAGCAGCTTGCCGACTAGCGGGAGGATCTACAATGAGCAGTTCTTC. This sequence encodes CASSLPTSGRIYNEQFF.

This chain links TRBV25-1 with TRBJ2-5; 9 nucleotides match TRBD2. Germline V CDR1 and CDR2: MGHDK, SYGVNS. This CDR3 is built from 15 residues. V trimming: 5 bases; J trimming: 5 bases; junction bases outside the gene matches: 9. CDR3 region: CASSSAGGPGETQYF. DNA of the CDR3: TGTGCCAGCAGTAGTGCGGGAGGGCCTGGGGAGACCCAGTACTTC.

The gene calls are TRBV27 and TRBJ2-2; 9 nucleotides agree with TRBD2. Germline values: CDR1 MNHEY, CDR2 SMNVEV (reference sequence). The CDR3 has 17 residues. The junction had 11 bases not matched to a gene; V was cut back by 3 bases and J by 6 bases. The CDR3 DNA is TGTGCCAGCAGTTTTGACTGGCGGGAGGGCGTCGCCGGGGAGCTGTTTTTT. Its translation is CASSFDWREGVAGELFF.

Note on this clone: Other DNA sequences in the same sample also yield this CDR3. This chain joins TRBV5-1 and TRBJ2-3; 12 positions agree with TRBD2. Germline CDR1 is SGHRS and CDR2 is YFSETQ. This CDR3 has 16 residues. V gave up 0 bases and J gave up 3 bases; unmatched junction bases: 2. Written as DNA, the CDR3 is TGCGCCAGCAGCTTGGGGCTAGCGGGAGGGACAGATACGCAGTATTTT. Protein product: CASSLGLAGGTDTQYF.

This rearrangement joins TRBV5-1 to TRBJ2-3, with D possibly being TRBD1 or TRBD2 (5 bases each). The CDR3 contains 20 residues. V was cut by 1 base and J by 6 bases, with 30 bases left in between. Germline-derived CDR1 and CDR2 are SGHRS and YFSETQ. CDR3 nucleotides: TGCGCCAGCAGCTTGATCGGGACCAGTTTGTGGGAGCCCCGAGGGGATACGCAGTATTTT. Encoded protein: CASSLIGTSLWEPRGDTQYF.

The chain is built from TRBV28 and TRBJ2-6, with 9 bases that match TRBD1. V shed 6 bases, J shed 0 bases, and the junction held 6 bases outside the gene matches. This CDR3 spans 17 amino acids. The V gene's germline CDR1 is MDHEN and CDR2 SYDVKM. The CDR3 region has the DNA TGTGCCAGCAGGGGATGGACAGGGGTCTCTGGGGCCAACGTCCTGACTTTC. Its translation: CASRGWTGVSGANVLTF.

The chain has TRBV7-7 and TRBJ2-2; possibly TRBD1 or TRBD2 for D (6 bases each). V dropped 9 bases and J dropped 5 bases, with 10 bases sitting between them. The CDR3 runs 12 residues. Germline V gene sequence: CDR1 SSHAT, CDR2 FNYEAQ (reference sequence). CDR3 loop: CARKGGTGELFF. CDR3 sequence (DNA): TGTGCCAGAAAGGGGGGTACCGGGGAGCTGTTTTTT.

The chain joins TRBV5-1 to TRBJ2-5; D possibly uses TRBD1 or TRBD2 (5 bases each). CDR3 length equals 14 residues. Per the germline V gene, CDR1 is SGHRS and CDR2 is YFSETQ. V dropped 4 bases and J dropped 5 bases, with 15 bases sitting between them. The chain's CDR3 is CASSLQQGGETQYF. For the CDR3, the DNA is TGCGCCAGCAGCCTCCAGCAGGGCGGGGAGACCCAGTACTTC. The full variable domain, with the rest looked up from reference TRBV5-1 and TRBJ2-5, is KAGVTQTPRYLIKTRGQQVTLSCSPISGHRSVSWYQQTPGQGLQFLFEYFSETQRNKGNFPGRFSGRQFSNSRSEMNVSTLELGDSALYLCASSLQQGGETQYFGPGTRLLVL.

The chain combines TRBV27 with TRBJ2-6; D gene ambiguous. Germline V CDR1 and CDR2: MNHEY, SMNVEV (reference sequence). The CDR3 loop spans 15 amino acids. V lost 5 bases to trimming and J lost 2 bases, with 10 bases between them. The CDR3 DNA is TGTGCCAGCAGTCGTCTACCCCCTGGGGCCAACGTCCTGACTTTC. Its translation is CASSRLPPGANVLTF.

This chain uses TRBV14 with TRBJ1-1; 8 bases match TRBD1. Germline trimming cut 0 bases from V and 7 bases from J; bases unmatched to any gene: 10. The CDR3 length is 16 residues. Per germline, CDR1 SGHDN and CDR2 FVKESK. The CDR3 region is CASSQDQGQVLVEAFF. The CDR3 coding sequence is TGTGCCAGCAGCCAAGACCAGGGACAGGTTTTGGTTGAAGCTTTCTTT. Looking up the rest from reference TRBV14 and TRBJ1-1 gives the full variable domain: EAGVTQFPSHSVIEKGQTVTLRCDPISGHDNLYWYRRVMGKEIKFLLHFVKESKQDESGMPNNRFLAERTGGTYSTLKVQPAELEDSGVYFCASSQDQGQVLVEAFFGQGTRLTVV.

The chain uses TRBV29-1 and TRBJ1-5; 8 bases align to TRBD1. The V gene's germline CDR1 is SQVTM and CDR2 ANQGSEA. The V gene end was trimmed by 6 bases and the J gene end by 2 bases; junction bases not matched to a gene: 12. The CDR3 consists of 16 residues. Written as DNA, the CDR3 is TGCAGCGTAGACACTCCAGGGGGCGCGGGCAATCAGCCCCAGCATTTT. It specifies CSVDTPGGAGNQPQHF.

The rearrangement uses TRBV28 and TRBJ1-3, with a weak D call TRBD1 (6 bases). The V end lost 3 bases, the J end lost 6 bases, and 12 bases lay between the germline ends. Germline V CDR1 and CDR2: MDHEN, SYDVKM. The CDR3 covers 14 residues. The CDR3 here is CASSFVGGQNTIYF. The CDR3 DNA follows: TGTGCCAGCAGTTTTGTAGGGGGTCAAAACACCATATATTTT.

The chain combines TRBV28 with TRBJ1-1, with 7 bases matching TRBD1. The CDR3 is 15 residues long. Trimming at V came to 5 bases and at J to 5 bases, leaving 11 bases not matched to a gene. CDR1 is MDHEN and CDR2 is SYDVKM in the germline V gene. CDR3 loop: CASSIPGGRRTEAFF. DNA of the CDR3: TGTGCCAGCAGTATCCCAGGGGGGCGTAGGACTGAAGCTTTCTTT.

The CDR3 nucleotides read TGTGCCATCAGTGTATTAGGGGGCGATGAGCAGTTCTTC. Its translation: CAISVLGGDEQFF. The chain has TRBV10-3 and TRBJ2-1, with 7 nucleotides matching TRBD1. V gave up 4 bases and J gave up 8 bases; unmatched junction bases: 5. CDR1 is ENHRY and CDR2 is SYGVKD in the germline V gene. The CDR3 runs to 13 residues.

The J gene is TRBJ2-1, the V gene TRBV19; 10 bases are a match to TRBD2. V dropped 2 bases and J dropped 7; count of bases not matched to a gene: 5. The CDR3 totals 15 residues. Germline V gene data show CDR1 as LNHDA and CDR2 as SQIVND (reference sequence). The CDR3 reads CASSIRGSGRNEQFF. CDR3 nucleotide sequence: TGTGCCAGTAGTATAAGGGGTAGCGGGAGGAATGAGCAGTTCTTC.

CDR3 residues: CASSPLGGPSLNYGYTF. For the CDR3, the DNA is TGTGCCAGCAGCCCACTGGGGGGACCCTCTCTCAACTATGGCTACACCTTC. The chain recombines TRBV7-2 with TRBJ1-2; a weak D match, TRBD1 (5 bases). The germline V gene encodes CDR1 SGHTA and CDR2 FQGNSA. Trimming removed 5 bases from V and 2 bases from J, with 21 bases in between. CDR3 length equals 17 residues.

The sample holds a few counts of this clone. The CDR3, as DNA: TGTGCCTGGATCAGCAGGGCGAACACTGAAGCTTTCTTT. It encodes CAWISRANTEAFF. The chain combines TRBV30 with TRBJ1-1; a possible D gene is TRBD1 (5 bases). The CDR3 covers 13 residues. V shed 4 bases and J shed 1 base, with 10 bases lying between them. Germline-derived CDR1 and CDR2 are GTSNPN and SVGIG (reference sequence).

The chain couples TRBV28 to TRBJ1-1, with no clear D. The ends were cut back, 2 bases at V and 4 bases at J, with 5 bases in the middle. Germline CDR1 and CDR2: MDHEN and SYDVKM. CDR3 size: 12 residues. This CDR3 is CASSLKGTEAFF. The CDR3 DNA sequence: TGTGCCAGCAGTTTAAAGGGCACTGAAGCTTTCTTT.

This chain uses TRBV19 with TRBJ2-2; D is perhaps TRBD2 (5 bases). This CDR3 contains 14 residues. Looked up from germline, CDR1 is LNHDA and CDR2 is SQIVND (reference sequence). V lost 5 bases to trimming and J lost 1 base, with 8 bases between them. The CDR3 here is CASSPRENTGELFF. CDR3 bases: TGTGCCAGTAGTCCCCGGGAGAACACCGGGGAGCTGTTTTTT. The full variable domain, completed using reference TRBV19 and TRBJ2-2, is DGGITQSPKYLFRKEGQNVTLSCEQNLNHDAMYWYRQDPGQGLRLIYYSQIVNDFQKGDIAEGYSVSREKKESFPLTVTSAQKNPTAFYLCASSPRENTGELFFGEGSRLTVL.

This clone has just one count. The chain recombines TRBV9 with TRBJ2-3; 10 nucleotides line up with TRBD2. V gave up 4 bases and J gave up 1 base; unmatched junction bases: 6. Germline CDR1 and CDR2: SGDLS and YYNGEE. This CDR3 has 16 residues. The CDR3 coding sequence is TGTGCCAGCAGCCCCTCTAGCGGGAGAGGCACAGATACGCAGTATTTT. Residues: CASSPSSGRGTDTQYF.

The rearrangement uses TRBV18 and TRBJ2-3; no definite D call. The V and J ends lost 2 bases and 2 bases respectively, with 8 bases between them. CDR1 and CDR2 from the germline V gene are KGHSH and LQKENI. The CDR3 has 14 amino acids. The CDR3 DNA sequence: TGTGCCAGCTCACCAACAAAGGACACAGATACGCAGTATTTT. Its protein product is CASSPTKDTDTQYF.

This clone occurred a few times. The chain links TRBV29-1 to TRBJ1-1; 11 nucleotides agree with TRBD1. Germline lookup yields CDR1 SQVTM and CDR2 ANQGSEA. This CDR3 has 14 amino acids. Losses at the gene ends were 7 bases for V and 0 bases for J; bases not matched to a gene: 4. The CDR3 nucleotides are TGCAGCGCGGGACAGGGGGTTATGAACACTGAAGCTTTCTTT. Its translation: CSAGQGVMNTEAFF.

The chain has TRBV2 and TRBJ2-7, with 8 bases identical to TRBD2. Germline-derived CDR1 and CDR2 are SNHLY and FYNNEI. The CDR3 has 17 residues. The V gene end was trimmed by 5 bases and the J gene end by 2 bases; junction bases not matched to a gene: 14. The CDR3 spells CASSPLSKAGEPYEQYF. The CDR3 nucleotides read TGTGCCAGCAGTCCCCTTTCCAAAGCGGGAGAGCCCTACGAGCAGTACTTC.

The chain recombines TRBV6-6 with TRBJ2-1, with D perhaps TRBD2 (5 bases). CDR3 length equals 13 residues. CDR1 MNHNY and CDR2 SVGAGI come from the germline V gene (reference sequence). Trimming removed 6 bases at V and 8 bases at J, with 14 bases between. The CDR3: CASRTGMFYEQFF. In nucleotides, the CDR3 is TGTGCCAGCAGGACCGGGATGTTTTATGAGCAGTTCTTC.

The chain employs TRBV28 and TRBJ1-2; the D gene is possibly TRBD1 (6 bases). The CDR3 sequence is 12 residues long. The V and J ends lost 10 bases and 2 bases respectively, with 11 bases between them. Germline values: CDR1 MDHEN, CDR2 SYDVKM. Here the CDR3 reads CATKGQNYGYTF. DNA for the CDR3: TGTGCCACAAAAGGACAGAACTATGGCTACACCTTC.

The CDR3 DNA reads TGTGCCAGCAGCCTAGATCCGGGGGGAGTCTACGAGCAGTACTTC. Protein sequence: CASSLDPGGVYEQYF. The chain has TRBV5-4 and TRBJ2-7, with 7 bases fitting TRBD2. This CDR3 region has 15 residues. The germline gives CDR1 SGHNT, CDR2 YYREEE (reference sequence). V gave up 4 bases and J gave up 3 bases; unmatched junction bases: 10.

The V gene is TRBV2, the J gene TRBJ2-5, with 7 nucleotides matching TRBD2. CDR3 length equals 15 residues. Germline assignment: CDR1 SNHLY and CDR2 FYNNEI. The V gene end was trimmed by 5 bases and the J gene end by 8 bases; junction bases not matched to a gene: 14. The CDR3: CASSQSTSDKRTQYF. The CDR3 DNA is TGTGCCAGCAGTCAAAGTACTAGCGACAAGAGAACCCAGTACTTC.

Points on this clone: This sample includes further DNA sequences coding for the same CDR3. The CDR3 loop reads CASSLPGQGSYEQYF. DNA of the CDR3: TGTGCCAGCAGCTTACCGGGACAGGGTTCCTACGAGCAGTACTTC. V and J are TRBV28 and TRBJ2-7; 9 bases line up with TRBD1. From germline, CDR1 is MDHEN and CDR2 SYDVKM. V was pared by 6 bases and J by 1 base, with 7 bases of the junction left unmatched. CDR3 length: 15 residues.